The entry below describes one T cell receptor (beta chain). Its target is unknown. Trimming removed 8 bases from V and 2 bases from J; junction bases left unmatched: 9. Germline V CDR1 and CDR2: SQVTM, ANQGSEA. This CDR3 has 14 amino acids. Patients in the hyperthyroidism group, adults aged 18 to 65, were newly diagnosed, under 2 months' duration. Other autoimmune diseases, uncontrolled infections, pregnancy and lactation each led to patient exclusion. This specimen comes from a study of Graves' ophthalmopathy and Graves' hyperthyroidism. Study results and limitations: Blood samples also showed most expanded thyroid clonotypes exceeding 0.001 frequency.

The sequenced template was RNA, covering the TCR beta CDR3 region. The workflow started with a first-round RT-PCR run with HTBI primers and then moved on to a second-round multiplex PCR. TCRdb analysed the multiplex PCR reads with MiXCR anew, one entry per CDR3 protein. The table has 560,000 or so distinct CDR3 sequences, about 35% seen once. The source of this sequence is an adult man with Graves' hyperthyroidism. The material sequenced was peripheral blood or thyroid tissue (not recorded which). V gene TRBV29-1 combines with J gene TRBJ1-2; 9 bases agree with TRBD1. CDR3 residues: CSSGIGTGNYGYTF. The CDR3 coding sequence is TGCAGCTCCGGCATAGGGACAGGGAACTATGGCTACACCTTC.